This T cell receptor beta chain was identified during a study of shared clonotypes between healthy human individuals. Broader study findings: Larger estimated richness was generally recorded for naive subsets relative to memory subsets. Generation probability values for non-shared clonotypes were lower than those for clonotypes shared by all four donors. The researchers took only blood, and tissue repertoires probably look different.

With regard to this clone: The antigen remains unidentified.

CDR1 is MDHEN and CDR2 is SYDVKM in the germline V gene. The CDR3 is made up of 16 amino acids. Trimming removed 3 bases at V and 7 bases at J, with 19 bases between. The assay was immunoSEQ multiplex PCR, and TCRdb's table has in-frame clones only and misses some. This table has millions of clones, over 90% appearing once. Sequencing input: naive CD4+ T cells from PBMCs. Subset given: CD45RA+ positively selected. This TCR derives from a man younger than 30 in good health. Some clones in this sample may be carry-over from other donors' samples. This chain connects TRBV28 to TRBJ2-1, with D possibly TRBD2 on 5 matching bases. The CDR3 nucleotides are TGTGCCAGCAGTTTCCGCAGACTACCGGTAGGGAATGAGCAGTTCTTC. This gives the protein CASSFRRLPVGNEQFF.